This is a list of T cell receptor beta chains from one sample in a study of Ad26.COV2.S vaccination and SARS-CoV-2 variants. This table comes from immunoSEQ multiplex PCR, and its TCRdb copy is limited to in-frame clones, with some not included. The sample consists of 300,000 to 400,000 clones, roughly nine tenths of them appearing once. This sample comprised peripheral blood, obtained in a trial of Ad26.COV2.S vaccine versus placebo. The receptors were sampled from a person between 18 and 60 years old who received the Ad26.COV2.S COVID-19 vaccine or a placebo. Both conserved end residues are part of each CDR3. A D gene is named only where the DNA matches it firmly. Only some rows state a clone size, as once, few, many or a class for expanded clones.

V	D	size	J	CDR3	DNA
TRBV7-3	.	.	TRBJ1-4	CASSLIGGADEKLFF	TGTGCCAGCAGCTTAATAGGGGGGGCGGATGAAAAACTGTTTTTT
TRBV5-1	TRBD1	.	TRBJ2-7	CASSLGDRVTYEQYF	TGCGCCAGCAGCTTGGGGGACAGGGTCACCTACGAGCAGTACTTC
TRBV6-5	.	.	TRBJ1-5	CASSPAAAGYQPQHF	TGTGCCAGCAGTCCAGCCGCGGCAGGGTATCAGCCCCAGCATTTT
TRBV5-6	.	.	TRBJ1-5	CASSSGRSGPQHF	TGTGCCAGCAGCTCGGGACGGTCAGGTCCCCAGCATTTT
TRBV24-1	TRBD1	.	TRBJ1-2	CATSDPGQGENGYTF	TGTGCCACCAGTGACCCTGGACAGGGGGAGAATGGCTACACCTTC
TRBV12-5	.	once	TRBJ1-6	CASGLVGGNSPLHF	TGTGCTAGTGGTTTGGTAGGAGGGAATTCACCCCTCCACTTT
TRBV6-2/TRBV6-3	.	.	TRBJ1-1	CASSNSRRGAFF	TGTGCCAGCAGCAACTCTCGGAGGGGGGCTTTCTTT
TRBV6-5	TRBD1	once	TRBJ2-7	CASSYVRGLVYEQYF	TGTGCCAGCAGTTACGTAAGGGGGCTGGTCTACGAGCAGTACTTC
TRBV19	TRBD2	.	TRBJ2-1	CASSSLAGGRGNEQFF	TGTGCCAGTAGTTCCCTAGCGGGAGGAAGGGGCAATGAGCAGTTCTTC
TRBV2	.	.	TRBJ1-2	CASSEGRGLYGYTF	TGTGCCAGCAGTGAGGGCCGGGGGTTATATGGCTACACCTTC
TRBV7-9	TRBD1	few	TRBJ1-1	CASSPREQGYSEAFF	TGTGCCAGCAGCCCGAGGGAACAGGGGTATTCTGAAGCTTTCTTT